This T cell receptor beta chain was observed in a study of blood T cell repertoires in COVID-19. Across the whole study: T cells, B-cell-depleted T cells, or PBMCs provided the cDNA or gDNA that served as material.

The V gene lost 6 bases and the J gene lost 3 bases, with 15 bases spanning the gap. The CDR3 is 14 amino acids. Germline V gene sequence: CDR1 SGHNT, CDR2 YYREEE (reference sequence). The method was immunoSEQ multiplex PCR; TCRdb's version includes in-frame clones alone and lacks a portion of them. The table includes 35,000 to 45,000 clones, more than 70% detected once. The sequencing input was peripheral blood. The genes are TRBV5-4 and TRBJ2-5; possible D gene TRBD1, 6 bases. This receptor was obtained from a human donor in a cohort sampled during active COVID-19. The DNA of the CDR3 is TGTGCCAGCAACTCCGGGACACATGAAGAGACCCAGTACTTC. Amino acid sequence: CASNSGTHEETQYF.